This T cell receptor beta chain derives from a study of response to subunit inactivated influenza vaccine. Study observations and caveats: Researchers suggested that each seasonal influenza vaccination recruits few new T cells.

Trimming removed 3 bases from V and 8 bases from J; junction bases left unmatched: 9. The CDR3 is made up of 15 amino acids. Germline CDR1 DFQATT, CDR2 SNEGSKA (reference sequence). Turning to this clonotype: Its antigen is unknown.

A single record per CDR3 protein comes from TCRdb applying MiXCR to the RT-PCR reads. The table has roughly 630,000 distinct CDR3 sequences, around 13% seen once. Sample: PBMCs from blood, taken less than 15 days before vaccination. The receptor was isolated from a middle-aged man who received an inactivated influenza vaccine. This rearrangement joins TRBV20-1 to TRBJ2-1, with TRBD1 matching 11 bases. The CDR3 sequence: CSARTGTGGYDEQFF. In DNA, the CDR3 is TGCAGTGCTAGGACCGGGACAGGGGGATACGATGAGCAGTTCTTC.